What follows describes a single TCR beta chain. The target antigen is unknown. The sample originates from a study of blood T cells in healthy people across ages. Germline V gives CDR1 LNHNV, CDR2 YYDKDF (reference sequence). Trimming left V 3 bases short and J 4 bases short, with 12 bases between. This CDR3 region has 15 residues. Combining a sample-barcoded 5' primer with a J-beta primer mix, a second PCR ran for roughly 7 to 12 cycles. Using its own MiXCR run on the 5' RACE reads, TCRdb lists one record per CDR3 protein. The data show 1.5 million to 2 million distinct CDR3 sequences, around half seen once. Study-wide results and caveats: Because donor CMV status was unknown, expanded clonotype changes were possibly confounded. It was the long-lived donors that had more naive CD4+ cells and higher diversity than aged donors.

This sequence originates from a woman aged 35 to 49 in good health. The sequenced sample consisted of blood. The genes are TRBV15 and TRBJ1-4; D call uncertain. This CDR3 reads CATSSEYTLNEKLFF. CDR3 coding DNA: TGTGCCACCAGCAGCGAATACACCCTTAATGAAAAACTGTTTTTT.